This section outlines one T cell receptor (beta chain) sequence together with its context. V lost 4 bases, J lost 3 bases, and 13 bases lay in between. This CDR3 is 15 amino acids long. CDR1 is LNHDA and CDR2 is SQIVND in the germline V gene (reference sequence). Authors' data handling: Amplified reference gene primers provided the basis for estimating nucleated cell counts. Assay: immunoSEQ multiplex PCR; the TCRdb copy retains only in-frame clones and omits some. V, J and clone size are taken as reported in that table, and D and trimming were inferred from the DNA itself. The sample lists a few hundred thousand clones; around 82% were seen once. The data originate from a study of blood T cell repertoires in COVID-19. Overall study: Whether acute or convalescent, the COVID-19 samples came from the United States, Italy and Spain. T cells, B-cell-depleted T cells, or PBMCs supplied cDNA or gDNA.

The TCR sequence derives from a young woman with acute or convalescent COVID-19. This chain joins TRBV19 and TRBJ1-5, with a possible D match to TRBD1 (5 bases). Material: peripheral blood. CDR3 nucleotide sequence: TGTGCCAGTAGTACCCAAGACAGCTCCAATCAGCCCCAGCATTTT. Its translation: CASSTQDSSNQPQHF.